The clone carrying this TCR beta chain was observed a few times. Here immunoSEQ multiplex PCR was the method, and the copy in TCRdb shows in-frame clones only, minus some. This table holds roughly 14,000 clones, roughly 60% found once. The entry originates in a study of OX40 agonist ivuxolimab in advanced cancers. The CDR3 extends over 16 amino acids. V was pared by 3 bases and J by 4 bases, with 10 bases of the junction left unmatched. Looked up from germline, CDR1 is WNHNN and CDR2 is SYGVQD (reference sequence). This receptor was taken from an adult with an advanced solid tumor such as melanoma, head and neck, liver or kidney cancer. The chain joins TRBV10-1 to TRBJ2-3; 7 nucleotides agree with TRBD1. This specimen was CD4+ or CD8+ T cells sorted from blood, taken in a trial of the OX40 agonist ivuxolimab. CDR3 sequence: CASSEIAGGEPDTQYF. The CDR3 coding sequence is TGCGCCAGCAGTGAAATCGCAGGGGGTGAGCCAGATACGCAGTATTTT.